The 2 T cell receptor beta chains listed next were all sequenced from one sample in a study of T cells in Graves' hyperthyroidism and ophthalmopathy. RNA transcripts gave rise to amplified TCR beta CDR3 regions. Carried out on the TCR CDR3, a first-round RT-PCR used the HTBI primer set. TCRdb reanalysed the multiplex PCR reads using MiXCR and keeps one entry per CDR3 protein. The sample includes some 700,000 distinct CDR3 sequences, around 15% of them seen just once. The specimen was blood. All receptors come from a man aged 45-60 years with Graves' hyperthyroidism.

DNA of the CDR3: TGTGCCAGCAACAGGCGGATTGACACCGGGGAGCTGTTTTTT. This sequence encodes CASNRRIDTGELFF. V gene TRBV12-3 or TRBV12-4 combines with J gene TRBJ2-2; tentatively, D is TRBD1 (5 bases). The CDR3 spans 14 residues. V dropped 7 bases and J dropped 3 bases, with 12 bases sitting between them.

Details on this clonotype: One junction end does not reproduce the germline sequence, and a read error may be involved. The V gene is TRBV12-5, the J gene TRBJ2-5; 7 bases match TRBD1. The germline V gene has CDR1 LGHNT and CDR2 FRNRAP. CDR3 length: 16 residues. The CDR3 DNA follows: TGTGCTAGTGGTTTGGTAGGAAGACAGGGACAAGAGACCCAGCACTTC. Residues: CASGLVGRQGQETQHF.